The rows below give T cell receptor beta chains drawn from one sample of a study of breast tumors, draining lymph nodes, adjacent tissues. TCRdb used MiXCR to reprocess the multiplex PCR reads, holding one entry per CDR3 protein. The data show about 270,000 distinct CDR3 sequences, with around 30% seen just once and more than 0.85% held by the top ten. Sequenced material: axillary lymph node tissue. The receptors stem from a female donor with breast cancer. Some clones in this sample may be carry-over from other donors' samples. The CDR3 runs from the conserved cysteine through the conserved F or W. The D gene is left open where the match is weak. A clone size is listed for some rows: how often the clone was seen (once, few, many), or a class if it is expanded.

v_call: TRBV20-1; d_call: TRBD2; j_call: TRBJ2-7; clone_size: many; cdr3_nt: TGCAGTGCTAGTTCCCCCGCGCTTAGCGGGGGCTACGAGCAGTACTTC; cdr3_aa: CSASSPALSGGYEQYF
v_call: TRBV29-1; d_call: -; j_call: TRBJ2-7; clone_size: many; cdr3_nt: TGCAGCGTTACTAGGACGGGAGCCTACGAGCAGTACTTC; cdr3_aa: CSVTRTGAYEQYF
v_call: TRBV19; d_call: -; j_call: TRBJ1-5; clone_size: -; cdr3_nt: TGCGCCAGTAGCAGCGACCAACAGCGCAATCAGCCCCAGCATTTT; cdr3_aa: CASSSDQQRNQPQHF
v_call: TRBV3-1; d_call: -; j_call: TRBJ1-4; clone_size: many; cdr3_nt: TGTGCCAGCAGCCAAGGGGCCGAAAAACTGTTTTTT; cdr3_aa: CASSQGAEKLFF
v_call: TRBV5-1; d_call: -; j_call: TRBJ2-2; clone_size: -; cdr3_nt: TGCGCCAGCAGCTTGACAGGGACCGGGGACCTGTTTTTT; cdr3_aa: CASSLTGTGDLFF
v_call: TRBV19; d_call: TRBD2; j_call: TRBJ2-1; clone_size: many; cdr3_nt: TGTGCCAGTAGTAAAAAAAGCGGGAACGATGAGCAGTTCTTC; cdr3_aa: CASSKKSGNDEQFF
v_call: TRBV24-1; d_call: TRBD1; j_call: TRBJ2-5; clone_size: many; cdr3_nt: TGTGCCACCAGTGAAACGGGACAGGGTCTCGGAGAGACCCAGTACTTC; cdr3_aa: CATSETGQGLGETQYF
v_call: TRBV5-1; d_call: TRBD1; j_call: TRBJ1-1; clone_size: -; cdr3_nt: TGCGCCAGCAGCTCTGGACAGGTCACGAATGAAGCTTTCTTT; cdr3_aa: CASSSGQVTNEAFF
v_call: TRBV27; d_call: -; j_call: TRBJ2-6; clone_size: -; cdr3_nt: TGTGCCAGCAGTTTTTGGAGCTCTGGGGCCAACGTCCTGACTTTC; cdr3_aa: CASSFWSSGANVLTF
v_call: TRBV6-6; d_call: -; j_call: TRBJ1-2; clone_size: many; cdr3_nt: TGTGCCAGCAGAGTCGGGGCGGGGGGAAAGGGTGGCTACACCTTC; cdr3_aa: CASRVGAGGKGGYTF
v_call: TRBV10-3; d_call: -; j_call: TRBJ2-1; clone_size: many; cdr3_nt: TGTGCCACAGACAACCCGCCCGGGGCGAGCAATGAGCAGTTCTTC; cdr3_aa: CATDNPPGASNEQFF
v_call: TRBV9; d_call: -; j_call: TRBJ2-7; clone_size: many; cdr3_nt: TGTGCCAGCAGCCGGGCGGGTGGGGGCTCCCACGAGCAGTACTTC; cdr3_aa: CASSRAGGGSHEQYF
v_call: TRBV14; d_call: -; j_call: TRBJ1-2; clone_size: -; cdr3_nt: TGTGCCAGCAGCCCCACAGGGACCGTTGAAGGCTACACCTTC; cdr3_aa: CASSPTGTVEGYTF
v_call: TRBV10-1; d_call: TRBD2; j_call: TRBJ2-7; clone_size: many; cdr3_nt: TGCGCCAGCAGTGAGTCGCGCGGGAGTTATGGCGACGAGCAGTACTTC; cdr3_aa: CASSESRGSYGDEQYF
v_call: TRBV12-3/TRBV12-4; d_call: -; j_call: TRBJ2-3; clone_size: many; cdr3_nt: TGTGCCAGCAGTTTACAGTTAGGAGAAGGTACACAAGGGACGCAGTATTTT; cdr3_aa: CASSLQLGEGTQGTQYF
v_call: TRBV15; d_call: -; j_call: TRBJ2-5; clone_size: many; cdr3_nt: TGTGCCACCAGCAGCCCAAGGGGAGGAAGAGAGACCCAGTACTTC; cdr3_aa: CATSSPRGGRETQYF
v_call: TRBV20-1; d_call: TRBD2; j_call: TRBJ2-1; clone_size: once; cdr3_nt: TGCAGTGCTAGACCCGGGACTAGCGGGGGGTCAGGGCAGTTCTTC; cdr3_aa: CSARPGTSGGSGQFF
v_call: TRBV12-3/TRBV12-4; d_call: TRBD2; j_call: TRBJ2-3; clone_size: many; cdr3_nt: TGTGCCAGCAGTTTTTCTAGCGGGAGGGCCGGGGATACGCAGTATTTT; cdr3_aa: CASSFSSGRAGDTQYF
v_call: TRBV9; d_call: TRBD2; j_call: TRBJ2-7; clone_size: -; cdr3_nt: TGTGCCAGCAGCACGCCTTTGGGCGGGGGGAACTCCTCCGAGCAGTACTTC; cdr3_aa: CASSTPLGGGNSSEQYF
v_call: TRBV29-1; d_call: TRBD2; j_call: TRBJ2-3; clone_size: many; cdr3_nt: TGCAGCGTCCCCGGGACTAGACACACAGATACGCAGTATTTT; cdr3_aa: CSVPGTRHTDTQYF
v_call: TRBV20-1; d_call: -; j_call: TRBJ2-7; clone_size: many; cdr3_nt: TGCAGTGCTAGAGATGGAAAGGCTCGGTACGAGCAGTACTTC; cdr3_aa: CSARDGKARYEQYF
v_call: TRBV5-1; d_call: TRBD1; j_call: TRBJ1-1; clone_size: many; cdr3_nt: TGCGCCAGCAGCTTGGACAGGGGCACTGAAGCTTTCTTT; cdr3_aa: CASSLDRGTEAFF
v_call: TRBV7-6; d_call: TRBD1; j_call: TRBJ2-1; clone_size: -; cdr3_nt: TGTGCCAGCAGCGGGGACAGATACAATGAGCAGTTCTTC; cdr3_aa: CASSGDRYNEQFF
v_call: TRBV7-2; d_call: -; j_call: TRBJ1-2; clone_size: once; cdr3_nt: TGTGCCAGCAGCCCGAGACAGGACTATGGCTACACCTTC; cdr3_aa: CASSPRQDYGYTF
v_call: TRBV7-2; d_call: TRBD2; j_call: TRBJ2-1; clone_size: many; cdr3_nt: TGTGCCAGCAGCATATTTAGCGGGGGCATCGCCAATGAGCAGTTCTTC; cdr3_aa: CASSIFSGGIANEQFF
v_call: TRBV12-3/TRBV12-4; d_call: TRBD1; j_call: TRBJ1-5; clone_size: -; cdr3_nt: TGTGCCAGCAGTTTGGTTCCTCCGGGACAGGGACTCGGCGAGCAGCCCCAGCATTTT; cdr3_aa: CASSLVPPGQGLGEQPQHF
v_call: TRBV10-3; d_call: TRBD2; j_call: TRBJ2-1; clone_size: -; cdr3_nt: TGTGCCATCAGTGGGACTAGCGGGAGTGGCTACAATGAGCAGTTCTTC; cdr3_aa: CAISGTSGSGYNEQFF
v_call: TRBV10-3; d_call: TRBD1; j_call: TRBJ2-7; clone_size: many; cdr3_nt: TGTGCCATCAGTGGGACAGGGAATTATAGGGAGCAGTACTTC; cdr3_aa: CAISGTGNYREQYF
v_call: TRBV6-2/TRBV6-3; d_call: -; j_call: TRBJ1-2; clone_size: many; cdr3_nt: TGTGCCAGCAATACAGGGCAGAGGGGCTACACCTTC; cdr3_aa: CASNTGQRGYTF
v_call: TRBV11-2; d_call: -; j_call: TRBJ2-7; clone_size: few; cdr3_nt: TGTGCCAGCAGCTCCCCGCTCATACGACCGAAACAGGCCGGGGGTACCTACGAGCAGTACTTC; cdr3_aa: CASSSPLIRPKQAGGTYEQYF
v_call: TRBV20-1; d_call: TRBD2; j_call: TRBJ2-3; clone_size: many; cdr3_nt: TGCAGTACGCGATCTAGCGGCCAGACAGATACGCAGTATTTT; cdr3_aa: CSTRSSGQTDTQYF
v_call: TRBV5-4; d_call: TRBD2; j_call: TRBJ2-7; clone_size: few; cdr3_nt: TGTGCCAGCAGCTTTGGGGGACCGGGGGGTGAGCAGTACTTC; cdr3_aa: CASSFGGPGGEQYF
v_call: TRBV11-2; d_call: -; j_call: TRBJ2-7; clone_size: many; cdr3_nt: TGTGCCAGCAGGGGCGTCTACGAGCAGTACTTC; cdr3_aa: CASRGVYEQYF
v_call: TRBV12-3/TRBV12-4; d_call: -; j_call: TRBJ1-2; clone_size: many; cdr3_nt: TGTGCCAGCAGTTTCTATCGGTTAAGGGGCTACACCTTC; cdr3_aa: CASSFYRLRGYTF
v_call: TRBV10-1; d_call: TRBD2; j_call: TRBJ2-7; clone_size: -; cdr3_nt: TGCGCCAGCAGTGAAGTCGGGACTAGCTACGAGCAGTACTTC; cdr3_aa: CASSEVGTSYEQYF
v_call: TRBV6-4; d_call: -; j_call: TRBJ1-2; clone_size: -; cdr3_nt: TGTGCCAGCAGTGACCGGGACTATGGCTACACCTTC; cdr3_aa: CASSDRDYGYTF
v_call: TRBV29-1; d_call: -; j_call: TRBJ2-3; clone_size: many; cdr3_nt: TGCAGCGCGCTAGACTCCACAGATACGCAGTATTTT; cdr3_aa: CSALDSTDTQYF
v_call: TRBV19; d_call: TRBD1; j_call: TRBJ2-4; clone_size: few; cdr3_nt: TGTGCCAGTAGTATTTCCGGGACAGGTAAAAACATTCAGTACTTC; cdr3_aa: CASSISGTGKNIQYF
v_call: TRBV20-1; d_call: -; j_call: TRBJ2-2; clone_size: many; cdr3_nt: TGCAGTGCTAGAGTTAGGGGCGACGGGGAGCTGTTTTTT; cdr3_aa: CSARVRGDGELFF
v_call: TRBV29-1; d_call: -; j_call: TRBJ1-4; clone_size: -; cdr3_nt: TGCAGCGTTGAATACTCTGGCAGGGAAAAACTGTTTTTT; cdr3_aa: CSVEYSGREKLFF
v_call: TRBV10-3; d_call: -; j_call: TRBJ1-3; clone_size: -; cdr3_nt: TGTGCCATCAGTGAGTCTAGGAGGCTGTGCTCTGGAAACACCATATATTTT; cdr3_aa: CAISESRRLCSGNTIYF
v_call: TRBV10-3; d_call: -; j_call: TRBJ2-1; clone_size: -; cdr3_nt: TGTGCCATCAGTGAGAGCCGGGAGCAAGGCAATGAGCAGTTCTTC; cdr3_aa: CAISESREQGNEQFF
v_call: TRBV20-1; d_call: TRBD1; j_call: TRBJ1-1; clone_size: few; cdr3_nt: TGCAGTGCTACCACAGGGGTCGTGAACACTGAAGCTTTCTTT; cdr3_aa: CSATTGVVNTEAFF
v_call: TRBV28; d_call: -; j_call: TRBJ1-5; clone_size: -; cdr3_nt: TGTGCCAGCAGTTTAAGGGGAGGGGACAATGAGCCCCAGCATTTT; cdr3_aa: CASSLRGGDNEPQHF
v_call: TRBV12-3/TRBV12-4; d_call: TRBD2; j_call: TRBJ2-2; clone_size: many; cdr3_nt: TGTGCCAGCAGTTTGGGTAGCGGGACAATTCACGGGGAGCTGTTTTTT; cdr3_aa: CASSLGSGTIHGELFF
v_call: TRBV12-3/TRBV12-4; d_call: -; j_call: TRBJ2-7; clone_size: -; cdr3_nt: TGTGCCAGCAGTCACAACGCCTACGAGCAGTACTTC; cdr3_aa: CASSHNAYEQYF
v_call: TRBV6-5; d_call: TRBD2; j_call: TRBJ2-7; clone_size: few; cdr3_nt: TGTGCCAGCAGTTACTCTCTAGCGGGGTCCTCCTACGAGCAGTACTTC; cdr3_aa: CASSYSLAGSSYEQYF
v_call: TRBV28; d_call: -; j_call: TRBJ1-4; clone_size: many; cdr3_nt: TGTGCCAGCAGGCGTAGAGAAAAACTGTTTTTT; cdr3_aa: CASRRREKLFF
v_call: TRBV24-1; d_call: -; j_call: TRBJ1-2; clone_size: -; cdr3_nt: TGTGCCACCAGTGATTTGGGGGGACCTACCTACACCTTC; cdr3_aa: CATSDLGGPTYTF
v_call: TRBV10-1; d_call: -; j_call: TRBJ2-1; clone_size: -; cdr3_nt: TGCGCCGGCGTGATGACAGGGACTACCCATCTTCACTACAATGAGCAGTTCTTC; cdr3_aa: CAGVMTGTTHLHYNEQFF
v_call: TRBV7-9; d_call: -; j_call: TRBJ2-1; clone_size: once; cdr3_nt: TGTGCCAGCAGCTTAGGGATGGGGGCCAATGAGCAGTTCTTC; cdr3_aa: CASSLGMGANEQFF
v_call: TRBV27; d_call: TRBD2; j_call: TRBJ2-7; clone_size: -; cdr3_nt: TGTGCCAGCAGTTTCATAGCGGGAGAGTCGCAGTACTTC; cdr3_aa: CASSFIAGESQYF